What follows are 8 T cell receptor beta chains derived from one specimen sequenced in a study of blood T cell repertoires in COVID-19. The protocol was immunoSEQ multiplex PCR, while the TCRdb copy is restricted to in-frame clones and leaves out a portion. The sample carries 60,000 to 75,000 clones, around 85% recorded once. The sample comprised peripheral blood. The receptors come from a woman in her sixties or seventies with acute or convalescent COVID-19.

V is TRBV3-1 (or the pseudogene TRBV3-2) and J is TRBJ1-6, with 10 bases aligning to TRBD1. The CDR3 has 12 residues. Germline V gene sequence: CDR1 LGHDT, CDR2 YNNKEL (reference sequence). Germline trimming cut 8 bases from V and 10 bases from J; bases unmatched to any gene: 2. CDR3 loop: CASGGQGSPLHF. DNA for the CDR3: TGTGCCAGCGGGGGACAGGGGTCACCCCTCCACTTT.

This chain joins TRBV24-1 and TRBJ2-7; 13 bases line up with TRBD2. This CDR3 has 16 amino acids. The ends lost 5 bases at V and 1 base at J; junction bases unmatched: 4. The germline CDR1 and CDR2 sequences are KGHDR and SFDVKD. The CDR3 bases are TGTGCCACCAGTGGGACTAGCGGGGGATCGTCCTACGAGCAGTACTTC. It is translated as CATSGTSGGSSYEQYF.

The rearrangement links TRBV5-1 to TRBJ1-4; perhaps TRBD1 as D (5 bases). CDR1 is SGHRS and CDR2 is YFSETQ in the germline V gene. Trimming left V 0 bases short and J 8 bases short, with 14 bases between. The CDR3 loop spans 15 amino acids. The DNA for the CDR3 is TGCGCCAGCAGCTTGGTTCCGGGGAGGGACGAAAAACTGTTTTTT. It yields the protein CASSLVPGRDEKLFF.

The chain links TRBV11-2 to TRBJ2-2; maybe TRBD2 (6 bases). The CDR3 has 13 amino acids. V dropped 3 bases and J dropped 5 bases, with 7 bases sitting between them. Germline values: CDR1 SGHAT, CDR2 FQNNGV. CDR3 amino acids: CASSFAGTGELFF. Here the CDR3 DNA reads TGTGCCAGCAGCTTTGCGGGGACCGGGGAGCTGTTTTTT.

V usage is TRBV2 and J usage is TRBJ2-7, with D maybe TRBD1 (6 bases). The germline CDR1 and CDR2 sequences are SNHLY and FYNNEI. The CDR3 is 15 residues long. V dropped 5 bases and J dropped 4 bases, with 18 bases sitting between them. The CDR3 region has the DNA TGTGCCAGCAGTTATCTACAGGGTGGTGGTTACGAGCAGTACTTC. Translated: CASSYLQGGGYEQYF.

V usage is TRBV6-5 and J usage is TRBJ2-7, with D unclear. CDR3 size: 11 residues. Germline assignment: CDR1 MNHEY and CDR2 SVGAGI. Deletions cut 7 bases from V and 1 base from J, with 5 bases between. The CDR3 reads CASTESYEQYF. CDR3 in DNA: TGTGCCAGCACGGAGTCCTACGAGCAGTACTTC.

The V and J genes are TRBV5-5 and TRBJ1-2; TRBD1 matches at 7 bases. Looked up from germline, CDR1 is SGHKS and CDR2 is YYEKEE (reference sequence). There are 15 residues in the CDR3. V shed 4 bases and J 1 base; nucleotides not matched to a gene: 7. In DNA, the CDR3 is TGTGCCAGCAGCCTTGGGGACAGCGTTAACTATGGCTACACCTTC. This translates into CASSLGDSVNYGYTF.

This chain uses TRBV27 with TRBJ2-1; 8 nucleotides align to TRBD2. There are 13 residues in the CDR3. V lost 6 bases to trimming and J lost 10 bases; unmatched junction nucleotides: 8. CDR1 and CDR2 from the germline V gene are MNHEY and SMNVEV (reference sequence). The CDR3 DNA follows: TGTGCCAGCAGCCCATCTCTAGCGGGCGAGCAGTTCTTC. Its protein product is CASSPSLAGEQFF.